The present entry profiles one T cell receptor (beta chain) with its context. Other DNA sequences in the same sample also yield this CDR3. Clones were read by immunoSEQ multiplex PCR, and TCRdb kept only the in-frame ones, dropping some. The repertoire holds roughly 340,000 clones, around 87% seen once, with just under 6.5% in the top ten. The sample comes from a study of blood T cell repertoires in COVID-19. This CDR3 comprises 14 residues. Germline-derived CDR1 and CDR2 are SGHRS and YFSETQ. V gave up 0 bases and J gave up 1 base, with 7 bases separating them. The clonotype comes from a woman aged 50 to 60 with COVID-19, enrolled during active disease. The sequenced material came from peripheral blood. J is TRBJ1-1 and V is TRBV5-1; D remains ambiguous. CDR3 protein: CASSLGGGNTEAFF. The CDR3 region has the DNA TGCGCCAGCAGCTTGGGAGGTGGGAACACTGAAGCTTTCTTT.